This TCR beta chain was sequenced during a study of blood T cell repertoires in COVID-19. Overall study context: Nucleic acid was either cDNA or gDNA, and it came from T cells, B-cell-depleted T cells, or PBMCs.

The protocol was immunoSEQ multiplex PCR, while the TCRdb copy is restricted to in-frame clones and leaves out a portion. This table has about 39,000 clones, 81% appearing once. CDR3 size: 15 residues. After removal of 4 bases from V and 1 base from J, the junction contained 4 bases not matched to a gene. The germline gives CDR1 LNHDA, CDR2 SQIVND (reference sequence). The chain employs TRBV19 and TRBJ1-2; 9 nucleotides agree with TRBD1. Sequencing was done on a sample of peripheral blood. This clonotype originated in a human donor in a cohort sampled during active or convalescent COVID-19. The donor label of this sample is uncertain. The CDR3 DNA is TGTGCCAGTAGTAGAGCGGGACAGGGTAACTATGGCTACACCTTC. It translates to CASSRAGQGNYGYTF.